Listed below are T cell receptor beta chains from one sample, sequenced in a study of blood T cell repertoires in COVID-19. Measured with immunoSEQ multiplex PCR; TCRdb has only the in-frame clones, and not every one. This sample has about 220,000 clones, with roughly 90% found just once. Sequencing used PBMCs or T cells enriched from blood (not recorded which). The receptors derive from a man younger than 40 who had been exposed to COVID-19. CDR3s include the opening cysteine and the closing phenylalanine or tryptophan. The D gene is left open where the match is weak. Clone size is shown for a subset of rows, as once, few, many or a class of expanded clone.

>TRBD2|TRBJ2-7|TRBV4-1|.
TGCGCCAGCAGCCCAACGACTAGCGGGGGGAGAAGGGAGCAGTACTTC
CASSPTTSGGRREQYF
>.|TRBJ2-3|TRBV13|.
TGTGCCAGCAGCCTGCAGGGAACAGATACGCAGTATTTT
CASSLQGTDTQYF
>.|TRBJ2-7|TRBV7-9|.
TGTGCCAGCAGCTTACTAACCTACGAGCAGTACTTC
CASSLLTYEQYF
>.|TRBJ1-2|TRBV4-1|.
TGCGCCAGCAGAGGGGTGGGAAACTATGGCTACACCTTC
CASRGVGNYGYTF
>.|TRBJ2-1|TRBV11-3|few
TGTGCCAGCAGTTTTCCCGGTGGTGAGCAGTTCTTC
CASSFPGGEQFF
>.|TRBJ1-2|TRBV9|.
TGTGCCAGCAGCGCCGGAGGGCAGGGCGGTGGCTACACCTTC
CASSAGGQGGGYTF
>.|TRBJ1-1|TRBV4-1|.
TGCGCCAGCAGCCAATTTGCTGGGGGGAGAGGGGCGAGAGACACTGAAGCTTTCTTT
CASSQFAGGRGARDTEAFF
>.|TRBJ2-5|TRBV13|once
TGTGCCAGCAGCTTAACCGGGACACCGACGACCCAGTACTTC
CASSLTGTPTTQYF
>.|TRBJ2-1|TRBV5-4|.
TGTGCCAGCACGAGGGCAGGGGTTCACTACAATGAGCAGTTCTTC
CASTRAGVHYNEQFF
>.|TRBJ1-2|TRBV10-3|.
TGTGCCATCAGTCCTTCGACAGATAACTATGGCTACACCTTC
CAISPSTDNYGYTF
>TRBD1|TRBJ2-3|TRBV5-1|.
TGCGCCAGCAGCTTGCCGGGACAGGGAACAAACTCGGAGTATTTT
CASSLPGQGTNSEYF
>.|TRBJ2-1|TRBV3-1/TRBV3-2|.
TGTGCCAGCAGCCTCATACAGGGCAGCTCCTACAATGAGCAGTTCTTC
CASSLIQGSSYNEQFF
>.|TRBJ1-5|TRBV19|.
TGTGCCAGTACCTATGCGGGGGACTATCAGCCCCAGCATTTT
CASTYAGDYQPQHF
>TRBD2|TRBJ2-2|TRBV4-1|.
TGCGCCAGCAGCCAAGTAGTACTAGCGGGGGGGCCCGGGGAGCTGTTTTTT
CASSQVVLAGGPGELFF